The 30 T cell receptor beta chains presented below share a single source sample, sequenced in a study of blood T cell repertoires in COVID-19. The repertoire was sequenced with immunoSEQ multiplex PCR; TCRdb's copy has only in-frame clones and lacks some. The sample records fewer than 400,000 clones, nearly 90% being singletons. Sequencing was done on a sample of peripheral blood. These receptors were taken from a woman in her 30s with COVID-19, enrolled during active disease.

In regard to this clone: Other DNA variants within this sample encode the same CDR3. The chain couples TRBV30 to TRBJ1-5, with D possibly TRBD1 on 6 matching bases. CDR1 and CDR2 (germline): GTSNPN, SVGIG (reference sequence). V gave up 0 bases and J gave up 4 bases, with 7 bases separating them. This CDR3 is built from 13 residues. For the CDR3, the DNA is TGTGCCTGGAGTGTTCAGGGGAATCAGCCCCAGCATTTT. Translation: CAWSVQGNQPQHF.

The chain combines TRBV19 with TRBJ1-5, with 7 bases matching TRBD1. With 4 bases clipped from V and 8 bases from J, the junction kept 11 bases outside the gene matches. This CDR3 has 15 residues. Germline loops: CDR1 LNHDA, CDR2 SQIVND (reference sequence). The CDR3 protein is CASSRDSQQWEPQHF. The CDR3 DNA follows: TGTGCCAGTAGTAGGGACAGCCAACAATGGGAGCCCCAGCATTTT.

The V call is TRBV6-5, the J call TRBJ1-4; TRBD1 matches at 8 bases. J lost 4 bases, V lost 5 bases, and 6 bases had no gene match. This CDR3 has 15 residues. Per the germline V gene, CDR1 is MNHEY and CDR2 is SVGAGI. CDR3 protein: CASSQNRGYNEKLFF. DNA of the CDR3: TGTGCCAGCAGTCAGAACAGGGGGTATAATGAAAAACTGTTTTTT.

This clone was counted only a few times. The chain uses TRBV6-5 and TRBJ2-7; 8 bases map to TRBD1. Per germline, CDR1 MNHEY and CDR2 SVGAGI. The CDR3 runs to 14 residues. With V trimmed by 6 bases and J by 2 bases, 6 bases remained unmatched. CDR3 bases: TGTGCCAGCAGAGCTGACAGGGGCCCCTACGAGCAGTACTTC. Its protein is CASRADRGPYEQYF.

The rearrangement joins TRBV10-3 to TRBJ1-2; 7 bases map to TRBD1. V lost 0 bases and J lost 2; bases outside the gene matches: 3. Germline V gene sequence: CDR1 ENHRY, CDR2 SYGVKD. The CDR3 sequence is 15 residues long. The CDR3 DNA reads TGTGCCATCAGTGAGTCGGAGGGGGCGAACTATGGCTACACCTTC. It codes for CAISESEGANYGYTF.

This chain uses TRBV6-5 with TRBJ1-2; D possibly corresponds to TRBD1 (6 bases). The CDR3 has 13 residues. Germline V gene lookup returns CDR1 MNHEY and CDR2 SVGAGI. The V end lost 6 bases, the J end lost 4 bases, and 12 bases lay between the germline ends. The CDR3 DNA sequence: TGTGCCAGCAGGGACCGGGACACCTATGGCTACACCTTC. This codes for CASRDRDTYGYTF.

The gene calls are TRBV4-1 and TRBJ1-3; D is unresolved. CDR1 and CDR2 from the germline V gene are MGHRA and YSYEKL. Deletions cut 1 base from V and 0 bases from J, with 10 bases between. The CDR3 consists of 16 residues. CDR3 amino acids: CASSQVDLVSGNTIYF. CDR3 bases: TGCGCCAGCAGCCAAGTAGATCTGGTCTCTGGAAACACCATATATTTT.

The chain couples TRBV27 to TRBJ2-7; 9 bases agree with TRBD1. The CDR3 is 16 residues long. With 2 bases clipped from V and 0 bases from J, the junction kept 5 bases outside the gene matches. Germline assignment: CDR1 MNHEY and CDR2 SMNVEV (reference sequence). The CDR3 loop reads CASSLTGGFSSYEQYF. The DNA for the CDR3 is TGTGCCAGCAGTTTAACAGGGGGCTTTAGCTCCTACGAGCAGTACTTC.

The chain couples TRBV9 to TRBJ2-2; TRBD2 agrees at 10 bases. This CDR3 is 16 amino acids long. The germline V gene encodes CDR1 SGDLS and CDR2 YYNGEE. V gave up 4 bases and J gave up 2 bases; unmatched junction bases: 5. The CDR3 loop reads CASSPVAGGNTGELFF. The CDR3 DNA sequence: TGTGCCAGCAGCCCTGTAGCGGGGGGAAACACCGGGGAGCTGTTTTTT.

The chain joins TRBV7-6 to TRBJ1-4; TRBD1 agrees at 9 bases. Germline CDR1 SGHVS, CDR2 FNYEAQ. J gave up 7 bases and V 5 bases, and 8 bases lay outside the gene matches. This CDR3 is built from 15 residues. The DNA of the CDR3 is TGTGCCAGCAGCCCGGGACAGGGAGCAACTGAAAAACTGTTTTTT. Protein product: CASSPGQGATEKLFF.

The rearrangement uses TRBV7-9 and TRBJ1-6; D remains ambiguous. The V gene lost 6 bases and the J gene lost 10 bases, with 13 bases spanning the gap. CDR1 and CDR2 (germline): SEHNR, FQNEAQ (reference sequence). The CDR3 totals 13 residues. The DNA of the CDR3 is TGTGCCAGCAGGGAGGCGGGATACTCACCCCTCCACTTT. This encodes CASREAGYSPLHF.

This clone is a singleton in its sample. The chain combines TRBV3-1 (or the pseudogene TRBV3-2) with TRBJ1-5; 8 nucleotides align to TRBD1. Losses at the gene ends were 4 bases for V and 7 bases for J; bases not matched to a gene: 6. Germline lookup yields CDR1 LGHDT and CDR2 YNNKEL (reference sequence). The CDR3 runs 14 residues. The chain's CDR3 is CASSLQGAQQPQHF. The CDR3 DNA is TGTGCCAGCAGCCTTCAGGGGGCGCAACAGCCCCAGCATTTT.

This clone was seen only once. The rearrangement links TRBV5-5 to TRBJ1-5; D ambiguous. The CDR3 totals 16 residues. Trimming took off 2 bases at V and 5 bases at J, with 17 bases between the two ends. Per germline, CDR1 SGHKS and CDR2 YYEKEE (reference sequence). Here the CDR3 reads CASSFGLGSIYQPQHF. The CDR3 bases are TGTGCCAGCAGCTTTGGGTTGGGCAGTATTTATCAGCCCCAGCATTTT.

The rearrangement joins TRBV3-1 (or the pseudogene TRBV3-2) to TRBJ2-2; 11 bases map to TRBD2. V lost 0 bases and J lost 0; bases outside the gene matches: 3. CDR3 length equals 18 residues. CDR1 and CDR2 from the germline V gene are LGHDT and YNNKEL (reference sequence). CDR3 sequence reads: CASSQDVSGGANTGELFF. The CDR3 bases are TGTGCCAGCAGCCAAGATGTTAGCGGGGGGGCGAACACCGGGGAGCTGTTTTTT.

The gene calls are TRBV7-8 and TRBJ2-2; maybe TRBD1 (5 bases). Germline assignment: CDR1 SGHVS and CDR2 FQNEAQ. The CDR3 is made up of 17 amino acids. V lost 0 bases, J lost 4 bases, and 15 bases lay in between. The CDR3 DNA is TGTGCCAGCAGCTTAGCAAGGGGTCTACTGGGCACCGGGGAGCTGTTTTTT. It yields the protein CASSLARGLLGTGELFF.

This clone has a single count. The chain has TRBV6-1 and TRBJ2-2; the D gene is possibly TRBD1 (6 bases). V was pared by 2 bases and J by 4 bases, with 17 bases between. The CDR3 has 17 residues. Germline CDR1 reads MNHNS; CDR2 reads SASEGT. The CDR3 spells CASSELGQIMPTGELFF. The CDR3 nucleotides are TGTGCCAGCAGTGAACTCGGACAGATTATGCCCACCGGGGAGCTGTTTTTT.

This chain links TRBV6-2 or TRBV6-3 with TRBJ1-2; TRBD1 might be the D (5 bases). CDR3 length: 15 amino acids. CDR1 and CDR2 from the germline V gene are MNHEY and SVGEGT. Trimming cost V 8 bases and J 0 bases, with 16 bases left between them. The CDR3 DNA reads as TGTGCCAGCGGCCGAAACAGGCGGACTAACTATGGCTACACCTTC. Amino acids: CASGRNRRTNYGYTF.

V gene TRBV7-8 combines with J gene TRBJ1-2; D is undetermined. Germline V gene data show CDR1 as SGHVS and CDR2 as FQNEAQ. Trimming pared 1 base from V and 4 bases from J, leaving 13 bases between. The CDR3 totals 15 residues. Here the CDR3 reads CASSLESGIAYGYTF. CDR3 bases: TGTGCCAGCAGCTTAGAAAGCGGAATCGCCTATGGCTACACCTTC. The full variable domain, with the rest looked up from reference TRBV7-8 and TRBJ1-2, is GAGVSQSPRYKVAKRGQDVALRCDPISGHVSLFWYQQALGQGPEFLTYFQNEAQLDKSGLPSDRFFAERPEGSVSTLKIQRTQQEDSAVYLCASSLESGIAYGYTFGSGTRLTVV.

The chain carries TRBV28 and TRBJ2-1, with 10 positions matching TRBD2. The CDR3 contains 16 residues. The germline CDR1 and CDR2 sequences are MDHEN and SYDVKM. V gave up 6 bases and J gave up 2 bases; unmatched junction bases: 7. DNA for the CDR3: TGTGCCAGCAGCCATCTCACTAGCGGGGCCTACAATGAGCAGTTCTTC. This codes for CASSHLTSGAYNEQFF.

This chain joins TRBV19 and TRBJ2-3; TRBD2 is a possible D gene (5 bases). Trimming left V 3 bases short and J 0 bases short, with 10 bases between. Germline CDR1 LNHDA, CDR2 SQIVND (reference sequence). The CDR3 is made up of 15 amino acids. This chain's CDR3 is CASSIVLASTDTQYF. CDR3 in DNA: TGTGCCAGTAGTATCGTTCTAGCCAGCACAGATACGCAGTATTTT.

The CDR3 nucleotides read TGTGCCAGCAGCCAAGAAGCAGGGTGGGATGGCTACACCTTC. Protein product: CASSQEAGWDGYTF. This rearrangement joins TRBV4-2 to TRBJ1-2, with D perhaps matching TRBD1 (5 bases). The germline V gene encodes CDR1 LGHNA and CDR2 YNFKEQ. CDR3 length: 14 amino acids. The V gene lost 0 bases and the J gene lost 6 bases, with 11 bases spanning the gap.

V gene TRBV2 combines with J gene TRBJ1-4; no clear D gene. The CDR3 extends over 14 amino acids. Germline values: CDR1 SNHLY, CDR2 FYNNEI. V was cut by 6 bases and J by 5 bases, with 13 bases left in between. The CDR3 bases are TGTGCCAGCAGCTACGGCACAGTAAATGAAAAACTGTTTTTT. It specifies CASSYGTVNEKLFF.

V and J are TRBV7-6 and TRBJ2-2; TRBD2 aligns across 14 bases. The CDR3 runs 18 residues. With 5 bases clipped from V and 1 base from J, the junction kept 6 bases outside the gene matches. The germline V gene encodes CDR1 SGHVS and CDR2 FNYEAQ. The CDR3 here is CASSQDGLAGGNTGELFF. The CDR3 nucleotides are TGTGCCAGCAGCCAGGATGGACTAGCGGGGGGGAACACCGGGGAGCTGTTTTTT.

J is TRBJ2-1 and V is TRBV7-9, with D possibly being TRBD1 (6 bases). This CDR3 region has 14 residues. V shed 1 base and J shed 8 bases, with 12 bases lying between them. The germline V gene has CDR1 SEHNR and CDR2 FQNEAQ (reference sequence). In DNA, the CDR3 is TGTGCCAGCAGCTTAGAACAGGGTGGCCATGAGCAGTTCTTC. Protein: CASSLEQGGHEQFF.

This chain uses TRBV29-1 with TRBJ2-2; 16 bases line up with TRBD2. J was trimmed by 5 bases and V by 6 bases; bases with no gene match: 15. Germline values: CDR1 SQVTM, CDR2 ANQGSEA. The CDR3 spans 19 residues. The CDR3 spells CSVDSGTSGGALKTGELFF. The CDR3 DNA sequence: TGCAGCGTAGACTCCGGGACTAGCGGGGGGGCTCTTAAAACCGGGGAGCTGTTTTTT.

The V gene is TRBV6-2 or TRBV6-3, the J gene TRBJ2-1; D is unresolved. The CDR3 length is 13 residues. Trimming shortened V by 0 bases and J by 8 bases, and 8 bases separated the two germline ends. The germline V gene encodes CDR1 MNHEY and CDR2 SVGEGT. CDR3 sequence reads: CASSYSRPHEQFF. CDR3 nucleotide sequence: TGTGCCAGCAGTTACTCCAGGCCCCATGAGCAGTTCTTC.

This clone was detected many times. The V gene is TRBV6-5, the J gene TRBJ2-2, with a possible D match to TRBD1 (6 bases). CDR1 is MNHEY, CDR2 SVGAGI, per germline. V was clipped by 10 bases and J by 3 bases, with 18 bases between them. CDR3 length: 15 amino acids. The CDR3 region is CATAKGELHTGELFF. For the CDR3, the DNA is TGTGCCACTGCTAAGGGGGAGTTACACACCGGGGAGCTGTTTTTT.

The chain combines TRBV5-1 with TRBJ1-1, with D tentatively TRBD1 (6 bases). The V end was cut by 4 bases, the J end by 0 bases, with 13 bases between. This CDR3 contains 15 residues. The V gene's germline CDR1 is SGHRS and CDR2 YFSETQ. The CDR3 here is CASSSPQGLNTEAFF. CDR3 DNA sequence: TGCGCCAGCAGCAGCCCCCAGGGGCTGAACACTGAAGCTTTCTTT.

A single count supports this clone. The chain combines TRBV23-1 with TRBJ2-7; 7 bases line up with TRBD2. TRBV23-1 is marked as an open reading frame, function uncertain. V trimming: 8 bases; J trimming: 6 bases; junction bases outside the gene matches: 10. CDR3 length equals 13 residues. CDR3 sequence reads: CASGPRGDCEQYV. DNA for the CDR3: TGCGCCAGCGGACCTCGGGGGGATTGCGAGCAGTACGTC.

This clone came up once. Other DNA sequences of this sample code for an identical CDR3. The CDR3 here is CASSRRDQETQYF. The DNA for the CDR3 is TGTGCCAGCAGTCGCCGCGACCAAGAGACCCAGTACTTC. The chain combines TRBV27 with TRBJ2-5; D gene unclear. CDR1 is MNHEY and CDR2 is SMNVEV in the germline V gene (reference sequence). The V and J ends lost 5 bases and 0 bases respectively, with 7 bases between them. CDR3 length: 13 residues.